Listed here are 5 T cell receptor beta chains from one sample, sequenced in a study of T cell changes during pregnancy in multiple sclerosis. The data were produced by immunoSEQ multiplex PCR, yet TCRdb's version contains in-frame clones alone and is incomplete. This table holds 100,000 to 130,000 clones, approximately 90% found once. The source material was peripheral blood, sampled in the third trimester of pregnancy. The receptors were sampled from a female donor in good health, enrolled as a control in a pregnancy study.

The genes are TRBV19 and TRBJ1-5; D possibly corresponds to TRBD1 (6 bases). CDR3 length: 15 residues. Trimming stripped 5 bases from V and 0 bases from J, with 11 bases between. Germline V CDR1 and CDR2: LNHDA, SQIVND (reference sequence). The CDR3 bases are TGTGCCAGTAGTTCGGTGGGGGCTAGCAATCAGCCCCAGCATTTT. Its protein is CASSSVGASNQPQHF.

The count of this clone is one. The chain uses TRBV13 and TRBJ2-2, with 8 bases matching TRBD2. Germline V gene sequence: CDR1 PRHDT, CDR2 FYEKMQ (reference sequence). J lost 3 bases, V lost 5 bases, and 8 bases had no gene match. The CDR3 has 16 amino acids. In DNA, the CDR3 is TGTGCCAGCAGCCCAACGCGGGGGGCCTACACCGGGGAGCTGTTTTTT. This translates into CASSPTRGAYTGELFF. The variable domain in full, completed from reference TRBV13 and TRBJ2-2, reads AAGVIQSPRHLIKEKRETATLKCYPIPRHDTVYWYQQGPGQDPQFLISFYEKMQSDKGSIPDRFSAQQFSDYHSELNMSSLELGDSALYFCASSPTRGAYTGELFFGEGSRLTVL.

CDR3 sequence (DNA): TGTGCCAGCAGTGATACAGGGACTGGAAACACCATATATTTT. As protein: CASSDTGTGNTIYF. The rearrangement links TRBV25-1 to TRBJ1-3; weak D call: TRBD1 (6 bases). The V gene's germline CDR1 is MGHDK and CDR2 SYGVNS. Trimming shortened V by 3 bases and J by 2 bases, and 8 bases separated the two germline ends. CDR3 length: 14 residues.

This chain links TRBV9 with TRBJ1-2; D might be TRBD1 (6 bases). This CDR3 region has 15 residues. Germline assignment: CDR1 SGDLS and CDR2 YYNGEE. V lost 1 base and J lost 8, with 18 bases in between. The DNA of the CDR3 is TGTGCCAGCAGCGTACGAGGGTGGGGGCCTGGAGGCTACACCTTC. Protein: CASSVRGWGPGGYTF.

The chain joins TRBV27 to TRBJ2-1, with D tentatively TRBD1 (6 bases). The CDR3 consists of 11 residues. V gave up 3 bases and J gave up 13 bases, with 10 bases separating them. Germline CDR1 and CDR2: MNHEY and SMNVEV (reference sequence). CDR3 in DNA: TGTGCCAGCAGTTTTCGGGGACACCAGTTCTTC. This codes for CASSFRGHQFF.